This TCR beta chain was identified during a study of long-term antiretroviral therapy in people with HIV. The wider study: It was about a decade after the earliest samples that the 2015 immediate-ART recommendation appeared.

Sampling of each donor yielded at least one pre-ART PBMC sample and at least two post-ART PBMC samples. The assay used was immunoSEQ (version v3.0), run at survey level. Each sample aimed for roughly 35,000-50,000 sequenced T-cell genomes. Sequenced by immunoSEQ multiplex PCR; TCRdb stores in-frame clones only, minus some. Seen here are roughly 25,000 clones, around four fifths observed once, and the top ten hold 20% to 30%. The CDR3 totals 17 residues. CDR1 and CDR2 (germline): SQVTM, ANQGSEA. The ends were cut back, 2 bases at V and 1 base at J, with 18 bases in the middle. This TCR was recovered from a man aged 45 to 65 with HIV. V and J are TRBV29-1 and TRBJ2-1, with D unclear. The sequencing used unsorted PBMCs, collected 0.4 years after starting antiretroviral therapy. The CDR3 DNA is TGCAGCGTTGAACGTTTGGGGAACGCGCTTTCCTACAATGAGCAGTTCTTC. Its translation is CSVERLGNALSYNEQFF.